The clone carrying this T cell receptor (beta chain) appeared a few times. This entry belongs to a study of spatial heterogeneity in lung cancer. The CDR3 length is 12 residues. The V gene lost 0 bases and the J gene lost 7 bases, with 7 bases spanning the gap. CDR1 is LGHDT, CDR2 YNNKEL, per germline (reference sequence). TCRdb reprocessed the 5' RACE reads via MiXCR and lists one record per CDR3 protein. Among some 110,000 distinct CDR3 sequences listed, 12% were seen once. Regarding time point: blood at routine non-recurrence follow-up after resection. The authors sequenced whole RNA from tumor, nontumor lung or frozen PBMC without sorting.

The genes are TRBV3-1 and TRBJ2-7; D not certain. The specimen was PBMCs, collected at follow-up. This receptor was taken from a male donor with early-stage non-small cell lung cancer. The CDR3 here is CASSQEEREQYF. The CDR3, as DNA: TGTGCCAGCAGCCAAGAGGAAAGGGAGCAGTACTTC.